This passage covers 3 T cell receptor beta chains from one sample sequenced in a study of blood T cell repertoires in COVID-19. Libraries were prepared by immunoSEQ multiplex PCR; TCRdb keeps only in-frame clonotypes and omits some of them. This sample carries hundreds of thousands of clones, about 90% of them seen once, and the ten largest clones take 2.5% to 3%. Sequencing was performed on PBMCs or T cells enriched from blood (not recorded which). The receptors were gathered from a woman aged 25 to 45 who had recovered from COVID-19.

The chain combines TRBV11-3 with TRBJ2-2, with 7 bases aligning to TRBD1. V shed 3 bases and J 4 bases; nucleotides not matched to a gene: 8. The CDR3 has 16 residues. The germline V gene encodes CDR1 SGHNT and CDR2 YENEEA. The CDR3 protein is CASSLTGYAGTGELFF. The CDR3, as DNA: TGTGCCAGCAGCTTGACAGGGTATGCAGGCACCGGGGAGCTGTTTTTT. The whole variable domain, filled in from reference TRBV11-3 and TRBJ2-2, reads EAGVVQSPRYKIIEKKQPVAFWCNPISGHNTLYWYLQNLGQGPELLIRYENEEAVDDSQLPKDRFSAERLKGVDSTLKIQPAELGDSAVYLCASSLTGYAGTGELFFGEGSRLTVL.

This clone was detected only once. This rearrangement joins TRBV27 to TRBJ1-2; 7 bases are shared with TRBD1. The CDR3 is 14 amino acids. CDR1 and CDR2 from the germline V gene are MNHEY and SMNVEV (reference sequence). With 0 bases clipped from V and 7 bases from J, the junction kept 5 bases outside the gene matches. The CDR3 loop reads CASSLSKGASGYTF. The CDR3 DNA sequence: TGTGCCAGCAGTTTATCCAAGGGGGCTTCTGGCTACACCTTC.

This clone appeared once. This chain uses TRBV6-5 with TRBJ1-1; unclear D gene. In germline, CDR1 is MNHEY, CDR2 SVGAGI. V lost 6 bases and J lost 4, with 15 bases in between. The CDR3 spans 14 residues. The CDR3 region has the DNA TGTGCCAGCAGATCTGATCCTGGCAGCACTGAAGCTTTCTTT. Amino acid sequence: CASRSDPGSTEAFF.